What follows are 5 T cell receptor beta chains derived from one specimen sequenced in a study of identical twins. One entry per CDR3 protein, called by TCRdb with MiXCR from the 5' RACE reads. The sample lists 500,000 to 600,000 distinct CDR3 sequences, around 20% occurring once. These data were likewise used in another study, on T cells expressing NK-cell markers.

Sequencing was carried out using CD4+ T cells sorted from blood. Source of these receptors: a woman under 30 in good health.

This clonotype showed up just a few times. The chain couples TRBV12-3 or TRBV12-4 to TRBJ2-3; 8 bases are a match to TRBD1. Trimming cost V 10 bases and J 3 bases; bases outside gene matches: 3. This CDR3 region has 12 residues. The CDR3 spells CATGTGTDTQYF. As DNA, the CDR3 is TGTGCCACAGGGACAGGTACAGATACGCAGTATTTT.

This clonotype appeared many times. The chain has TRBV10-1 and TRBJ2-7; 10 nucleotides agree with TRBD1. V was clipped by 5 bases and J by 1 base; unmatched bases: 8. The CDR3 runs 16 residues. Germline lookup yields CDR1 WNHNN and CDR2 SYGVQD (reference sequence). The CDR3 DNA is TGCGCCAGCAGTCCCTCACCGGGACAGGGGTCCTACGAGCAGTACTTC. The encoded protein is CASSPSPGQGSYEQYF.

The chain is built from TRBV9 and TRBJ1-1, with D unresolved. This CDR3 has 16 residues. V lost 4 bases and J 7 bases, leaving 23 bases between the germline ends. Germline V gene sequence: CDR1 SGDLS, CDR2 YYNGEE. The CDR3 region has the DNA TGTGCCAGCAGCCCCTCAGTACCGCAGATGAGTGGTGAAGCTTTCTTT. This encodes CASSPSVPQMSGEAFF.

This clonotype was found a few times. In DNA, the CDR3 is TGTGCCAGCAGCTTATCCAGGAATGCGGGCAATGAGCAGTTCTTC. It yields the protein CASSLSRNAGNEQFF. J is TRBJ2-1 and V is TRBV7-7, with D possibly TRBD2 on 5 matching bases. V shed 2 bases and J shed 6 bases, with 14 bases lying between them. This CDR3 region has 15 residues. Germline loops: CDR1 SSHAT, CDR2 FNYEAQ (reference sequence).

V is TRBV5-1 and J is TRBJ2-5; tentative D call: TRBD1 (5 bases). Trimming left V 3 bases short and J 5 bases short, with 14 bases between. CDR1 SGHRS and CDR2 YFSETQ come from the germline V gene. The CDR3 spans 14 residues. CDR3 in DNA: TGCGCCAGCAGCTCCACTCCTGGGGCGGAGACCCAGTACTTC. Its protein is CASSSTPGAETQYF.